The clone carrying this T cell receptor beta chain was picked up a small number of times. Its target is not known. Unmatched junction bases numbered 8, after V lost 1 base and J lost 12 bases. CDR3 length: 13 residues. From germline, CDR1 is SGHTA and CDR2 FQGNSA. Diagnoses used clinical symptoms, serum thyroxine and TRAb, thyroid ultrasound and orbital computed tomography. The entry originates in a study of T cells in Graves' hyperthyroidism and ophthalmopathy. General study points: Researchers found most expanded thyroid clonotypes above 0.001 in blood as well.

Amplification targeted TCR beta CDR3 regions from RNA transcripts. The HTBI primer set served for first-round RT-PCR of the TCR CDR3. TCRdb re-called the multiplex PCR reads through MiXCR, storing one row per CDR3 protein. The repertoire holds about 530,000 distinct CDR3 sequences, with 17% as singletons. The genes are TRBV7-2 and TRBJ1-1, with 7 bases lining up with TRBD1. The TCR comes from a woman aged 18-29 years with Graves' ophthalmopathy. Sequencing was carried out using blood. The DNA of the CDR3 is TGTGCCAGCAGCTTAGGGAATCAGGGGGGGCCTTTCTTT. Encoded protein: CASSLGNQGGPFF.